This entry features one T cell receptor (delta chain) sequence. The V segment lost 3 bases and the J segment 0 bases; nucleotides outside the gene matches: 17. This CDR3 contains 21 residues. Looked up from germline, CDR1 is TSWWSYY and CDR2 is QGS. The sample belongs to a study of human gamma delta and Vdelta1 T cells. TCRdb reprocessed the PCR reads through CATT. This sample has approximately 4,100 delta-chain clones, with 20% to 30% found just once. Sequenced: naive CD27+ Vdelta1 gamma-delta T cells from blood. The sequence was collected from a human donor in good health. The chain employs TRDV1 and TRDJ1, with 12 bases aligning to TRDD3. The CDR3 region has the DNA TGTGCTCTTGGGGAGCCCGCGCTCCCCCCTACTGGGGGATACTACACCGATAAACTCATCTTT. Its translation: CALGEPALPPTGGYYTDKLIF.